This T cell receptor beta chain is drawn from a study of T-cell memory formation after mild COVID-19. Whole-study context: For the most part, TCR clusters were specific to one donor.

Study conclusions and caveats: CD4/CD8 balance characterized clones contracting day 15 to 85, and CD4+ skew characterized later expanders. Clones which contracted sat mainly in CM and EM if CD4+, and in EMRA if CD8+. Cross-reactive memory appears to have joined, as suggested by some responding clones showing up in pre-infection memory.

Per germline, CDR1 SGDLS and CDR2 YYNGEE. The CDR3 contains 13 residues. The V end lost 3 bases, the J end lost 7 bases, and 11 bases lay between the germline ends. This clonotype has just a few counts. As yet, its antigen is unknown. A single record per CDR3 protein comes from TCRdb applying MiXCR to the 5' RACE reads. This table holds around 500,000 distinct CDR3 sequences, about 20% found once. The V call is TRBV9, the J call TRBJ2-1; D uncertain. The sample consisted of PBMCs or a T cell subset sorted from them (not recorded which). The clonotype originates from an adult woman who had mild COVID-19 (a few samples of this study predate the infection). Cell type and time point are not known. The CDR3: CASSGHTGNEQFF. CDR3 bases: TGTGCCAGCAGCGGCCACACCGGAAATGAGCAGTTCTTC.